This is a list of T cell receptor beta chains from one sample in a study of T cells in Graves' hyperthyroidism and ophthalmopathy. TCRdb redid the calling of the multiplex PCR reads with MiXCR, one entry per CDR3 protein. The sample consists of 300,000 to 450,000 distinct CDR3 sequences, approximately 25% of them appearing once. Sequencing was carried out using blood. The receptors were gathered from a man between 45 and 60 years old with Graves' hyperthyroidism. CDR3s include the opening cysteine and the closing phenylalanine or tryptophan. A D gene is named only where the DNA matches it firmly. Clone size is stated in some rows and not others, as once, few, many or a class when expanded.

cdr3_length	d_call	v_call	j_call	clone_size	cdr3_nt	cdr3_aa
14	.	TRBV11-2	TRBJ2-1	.	TGTGCCAGCAGCTTAGATTACCTAGCGATTGAGCAGTTCTTC	CASSLDYLAIEQFF
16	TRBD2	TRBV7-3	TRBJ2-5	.	TGTGCCAGCAGCTTAATAGCAGGGAGGGCCAAAGAGACCCAGTACTTC	CASSLIAGRAKETQYF
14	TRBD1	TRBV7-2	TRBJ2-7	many	TGTGCCAGCAGCTTAGTGGGACAGTCCTACGAGCAGTACTTC	CASSLVGQSYEQYF
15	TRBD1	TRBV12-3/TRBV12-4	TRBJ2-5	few	TGTGCCAGCAGTTTCCGGGACAGGGTGGAAGAGACCCAGTACTTC	CASSFRDRVEETQYF
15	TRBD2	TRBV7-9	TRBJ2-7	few	TGTGCCAGCAGCTCCGGACTAGCGGCTGCCTACGAGCAGTACTTC	CASSSGLAAAYEQYF
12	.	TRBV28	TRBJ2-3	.	TGTGCCAGCAGGACCCAATCGGATACGCAGTATTTT	CASRTQSDTQYF
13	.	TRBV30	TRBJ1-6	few	TGTGCCTGGGGACGGGATTATAATTCACCCCTCCACTTT	CAWGRDYNSPLHF
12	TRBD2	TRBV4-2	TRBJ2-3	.	TGTGCAAGCAGCGGGAGTGGAAAGGCGCAGTATTTT	CASSGSGKAQYF
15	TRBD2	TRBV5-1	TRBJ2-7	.	TGCGCCAGCAGTTTGCTAGCGGGGTTCTCCTACGAGCAGTACTTC	CASSLLAGFSYEQYF
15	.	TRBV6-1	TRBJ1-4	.	TGTGCCAGCAGTGAAGCCACCGGGACCGTAGAAAAACTGTTTTTT	CASSEATGTVEKLFF
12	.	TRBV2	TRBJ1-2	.	TGTGCCAGCAGTGATGGAGGACATGGCTACACCTTC	CASSDGGHGYTF
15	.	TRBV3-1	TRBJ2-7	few	TGTGCCAGCAGCCAGGGAAGCTGGGAAATCCACGAGCAGTACTTC	CASSQGSWEIHEQYF
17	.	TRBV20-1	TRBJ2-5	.	TGCAGTGCTAGAGAATCTCTACCTTTGCGTTCCCAAGAGACCCAGTACTTC	CSARESLPLRSQETQYF
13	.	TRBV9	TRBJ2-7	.	TGTGCCAGCAGCCCATCCCCAGTACGCGAGCAGTACTTC	CASSPSPVREQYF
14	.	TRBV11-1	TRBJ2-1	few	TGTGCCAGCAGTCGACAGCGGACCTACAATGAGCAGTTCTTC	CASSRQRTYNEQFF
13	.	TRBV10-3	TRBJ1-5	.	TGTGCCTCGGCGGAGACGAGCAATCAGCCCCAGCATTTT	CASAETSNQPQHF
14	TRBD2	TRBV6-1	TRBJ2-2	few	TGTGCCAGCACTTTAGCGGGAGCAAACGGGGAGCTGTTTTTT	CASTLAGANGELFF
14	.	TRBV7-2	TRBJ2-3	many	TGTGCCAGCAGCCCGTGGCGGAGAGGAGCTACGCAGTATTTT	CASSPWRRGATQYF
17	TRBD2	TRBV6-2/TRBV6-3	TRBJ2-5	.	TGTGCCAGCGTTCCCCACCTAACCCGCCGGGAGGGAGAGACCCAGTACTTC	CASVPHLTRREGETQYF
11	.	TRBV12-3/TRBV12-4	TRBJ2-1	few	TGTGCCAGCAGTAGTAGATATGAGCAGTTCTTC	CASSSRYEQFF
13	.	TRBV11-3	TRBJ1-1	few	TGTGCCAGCGGTTTCCAGGTCGACACTGAAGCTTTCTTT	CASGFQVDTEAFF
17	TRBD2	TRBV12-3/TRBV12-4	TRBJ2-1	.	TGTGCCAGCAGTCTCGAACAACTAGCGGGAGTAGTCAATGAGCAGTTCTTC	CASSLEQLAGVVNEQFF
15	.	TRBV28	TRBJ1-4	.	TGTGCCAGCAGTTCGACCGGGATTATTCGGGAAAAACTGTTTTTT	CASSSTGIIREKLFF
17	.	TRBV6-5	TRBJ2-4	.	TGTGCCAGCAGTTTACCGGGACACCCACCAGCCAAAAACATTCAGTACTTC	CASSLPGHPPAKNIQYF
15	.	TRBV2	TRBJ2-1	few	TGTGCCAGCAGTTTGACTGACAGCTCCTACAATGAGCAGTTCTTC	CASSLTDSSYNEQFF
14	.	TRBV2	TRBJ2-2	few	TGTGCCAGCAGTACTCTGGCCCCAAGCGGGGAGCTGTTTTTT	CASSTLAPSGELFF
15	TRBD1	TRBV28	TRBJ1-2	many	TGTGCCAGCAGTGGCTTAGGGACAGGGGGTTATGGCTACACCTTC	CASSGLGTGGYGYTF
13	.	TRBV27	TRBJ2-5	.	TGTGCCAGCAGGGGCGAGGGCCAAGAGACCCAGTACTTC	CASRGEGQETQYF
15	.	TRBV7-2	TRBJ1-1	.	TGTGCCAGCAGCTTAATGGAACAGTTGGTCACTGAAGCTTTCTTT	CASSLMEQLVTEAFF
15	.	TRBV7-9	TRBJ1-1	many	TGTGCCAGCAGCTTTATCAGTTCCATGAACACTGAAGCTTTCTTT	CASSFISSMNTEAFF
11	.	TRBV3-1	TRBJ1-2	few	TGTGCCAGCAGCTCGAAGGGAGGCTACACCTTC	CASSSKGGYTF
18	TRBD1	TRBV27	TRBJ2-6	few	TGTGCCAGCAGACAGGGACAGGGGGAATACTTTGGGGCCAACGTCCTGACTTTC	CASRQGQGEYFGANVLTF
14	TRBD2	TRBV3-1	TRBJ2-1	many	TGTGCCAGCAGCCTTCAGGGTAGCGGGGGGGAGCAGTTCTTC	CASSLQGSGGEQFF
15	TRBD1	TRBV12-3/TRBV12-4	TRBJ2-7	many	TGTGCCAGCAGCCTAACGCTGCCAGGGGGCTACGAGCAGTACTTC	CASSLTLPGGYEQYF
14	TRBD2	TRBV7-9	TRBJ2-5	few	TGTGCCAGCAGCCCCTGGGGGGGGAAAGAGACCCAGTACTTC	CASSPWGGKETQYF
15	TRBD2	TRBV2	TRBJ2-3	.	TGTGCCTGCAGGAGGGCTAGCGGGAGCTACTTTCCGCAGTATTTT	CACRRASGSYFPQYF
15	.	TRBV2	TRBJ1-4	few	TGTGCCAGCAGTTCACCCGGGTCTATGGGTGAAAAACTGTTTTTT	CASSSPGSMGEKLFF
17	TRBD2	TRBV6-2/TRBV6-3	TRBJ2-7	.	TGTGCCAGCAGTTACTCGACGCTGGCTAGCGGGATTTACGAGCAGTACTTC	CASSYSTLASGIYEQYF
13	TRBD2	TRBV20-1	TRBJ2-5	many	TGCAGTGCTAGACGGACTAGTCAAGAGACCCAGTACTTC	CSARRTSQETQYF
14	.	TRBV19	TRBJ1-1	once	TGTGCCAGTAATTTCGGCAGGGGGAACACTGAAGCTTTCTTT	CASNFGRGNTEAFF
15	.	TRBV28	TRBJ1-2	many	TGTGCCAGCAGTTTACCGGGACACACTGACTATGGCTACACCTTC	CASSLPGHTDYGYTF
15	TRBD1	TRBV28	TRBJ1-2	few	TGTGCCAGTTCCAAGATAGGACAGGGGATTTATGGCTACACCTTC	CASSKIGQGIYGYTF
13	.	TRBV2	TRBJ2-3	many	TGTGCCAGCAGTGAAGTCATCGGAGATACGCAGTATTTT	CASSEVIGDTQYF
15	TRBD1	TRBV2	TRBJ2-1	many	TGTGCCAGCAGTGCTCGGGACAGGGTTTTGCATGAGCAGTTCTTC	CASSARDRVLHEQFF
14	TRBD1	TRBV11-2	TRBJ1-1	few	TGTGCCAGCAGCTTCCAGGGGGGCGTCACTGAAGCTTTCTTT	CASSFQGGVTEAFF
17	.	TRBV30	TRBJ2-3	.	TGTGCCTGGAGTGTGTTTTTCGGGGACATAATCACAGATACGCAGTATTTT	CAWSVFFGDIITDTQYF
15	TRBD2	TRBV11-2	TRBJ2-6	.	TGTGCCAGCAGCCGGCTAGCGGGAGGGCCAACCCCTCTGTCGTTC	CASSRLAGGPTPLSF
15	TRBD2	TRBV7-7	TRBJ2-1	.	TGTGCCAGCAGCTTAGCGTTAGCGGGGTACAATGAGCAGTTCTTC	CASSLALAGYNEQFF
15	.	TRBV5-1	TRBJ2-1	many	TGCGCCAGCAGCTTGGAGGGACGGCCCTACAATGAGCAGTTCTTC	CASSLEGRPYNEQFF
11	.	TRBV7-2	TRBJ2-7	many	TGTGCCAGCACTAGTAGTTACGAGCAGTACTTC	CASTSSYEQYF